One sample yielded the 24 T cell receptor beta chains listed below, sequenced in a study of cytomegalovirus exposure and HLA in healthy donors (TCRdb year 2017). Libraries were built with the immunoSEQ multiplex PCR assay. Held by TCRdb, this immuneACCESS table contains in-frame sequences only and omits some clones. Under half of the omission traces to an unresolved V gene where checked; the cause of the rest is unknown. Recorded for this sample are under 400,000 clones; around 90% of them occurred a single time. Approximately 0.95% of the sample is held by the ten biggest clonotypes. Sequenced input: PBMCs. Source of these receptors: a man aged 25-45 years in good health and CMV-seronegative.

The CDR3: CASSLEIRGNYGYTF. CDR3 nucleotide sequence: TGCGCCAGCAGCTTGGAGATCAGGGGGAACTATGGCTACACCTTC. The chain uses TRBV5-1 and TRBJ1-2; 7 bases map to TRBD1. Trimming cost V 0 bases and J 2 bases; bases outside gene matches: 4. The CDR3 is 15 residues long. The germline V gene has CDR1 SGHRS and CDR2 YFSETQ.

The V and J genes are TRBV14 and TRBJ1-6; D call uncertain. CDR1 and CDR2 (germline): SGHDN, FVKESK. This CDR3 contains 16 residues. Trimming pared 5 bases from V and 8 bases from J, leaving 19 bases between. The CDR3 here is CASSSPDWNGDSPLHF. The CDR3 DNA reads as TGTGCCAGCAGCTCGCCTGACTGGAATGGAGATTCACCCCTCCACTTT. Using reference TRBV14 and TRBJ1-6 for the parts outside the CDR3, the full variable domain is EAGVTQFPSHSVIEKGQTVTLRCDPISGHDNLYWYRRVMGKEIKFLLHFVKESKQDESGMPNNRFLAERTGGTYSTLKVQPAELEDSGVYFCASSSPDWNGDSPLHFGNGTRLTVT.

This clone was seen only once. CDR3 loop: CASSPDSYEQYF. CDR3 bases: TGTGCCAGCAGTCCCGACAGTTACGAGCAGTACTTC. This sequence joins TRBV5-4 and TRBJ2-7; D is possibly TRBD1 (5 bases). CDR1 is SGHNT, CDR2 YYREEE, per germline (reference sequence). This CDR3 has 12 amino acids. V lost 5 bases and J 4 bases, leaving 10 bases between the germline ends.

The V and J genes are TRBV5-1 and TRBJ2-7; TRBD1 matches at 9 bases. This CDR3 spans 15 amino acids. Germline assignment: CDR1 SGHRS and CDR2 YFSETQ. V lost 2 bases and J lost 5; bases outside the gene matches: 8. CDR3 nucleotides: TGCGCCAGCAGCTTCTGGCAGGACAGGGGACACGAGCAGTACTTC. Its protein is CASSFWQDRGHEQYF.

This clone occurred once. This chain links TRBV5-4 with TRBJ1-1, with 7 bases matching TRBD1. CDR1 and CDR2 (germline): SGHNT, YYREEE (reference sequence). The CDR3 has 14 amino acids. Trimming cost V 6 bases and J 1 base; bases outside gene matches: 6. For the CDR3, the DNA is TGTGCCAGCAACTCAAGGGACAGGAACACTGAAGCTTTCTTT. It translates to CASNSRDRNTEAFF. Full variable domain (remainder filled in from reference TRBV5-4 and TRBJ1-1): ETGVTQSPTHLIKTRGQQVTLRCSSQSGHNTVSWYQQALGQGPQFIFQYYREEENGRGNFPPRFSGLQFPNYSSELNVNALELDDSALYLCASNSRDRNTEAFFGQGTRLTVV.

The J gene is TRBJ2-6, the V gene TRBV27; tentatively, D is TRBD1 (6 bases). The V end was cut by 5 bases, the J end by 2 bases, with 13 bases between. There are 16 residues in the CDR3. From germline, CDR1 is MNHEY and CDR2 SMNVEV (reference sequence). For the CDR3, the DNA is TGTGCCAGCAGTGCAGGGGCTGGGGCTGGGGCCAACGTCCTGACTTTC. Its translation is CASSAGAGAGANVLTF.

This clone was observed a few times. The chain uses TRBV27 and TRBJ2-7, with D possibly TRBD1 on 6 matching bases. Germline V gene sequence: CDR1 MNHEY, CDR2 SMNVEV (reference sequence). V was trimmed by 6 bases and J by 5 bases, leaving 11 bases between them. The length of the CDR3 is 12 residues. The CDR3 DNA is TGTGCCAGCAGATCGGGACAACACGAGCAGTACTTC. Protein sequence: CASRSGQHEQYF.

DNA of the CDR3: TGTGCCAGCAGCTCGGGACAGGCGGGGGAGACCCAGTACTTC. It codes for CASSSGQAGETQYF. The chain carries TRBV13 and TRBJ2-5; 8 bases map to TRBD1. Germline CDR1 PRHDT, CDR2 FYEKMQ (reference sequence). CDR3 size: 14 residues. Trimming at V came to 4 bases and at J to 5 bases, leaving 6 bases not matched to a gene.

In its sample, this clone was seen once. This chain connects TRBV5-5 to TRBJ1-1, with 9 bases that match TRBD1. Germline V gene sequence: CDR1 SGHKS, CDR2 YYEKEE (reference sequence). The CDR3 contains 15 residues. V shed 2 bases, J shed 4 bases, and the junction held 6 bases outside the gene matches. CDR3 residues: CASSLLTGGFTEAFF. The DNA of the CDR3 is TGTGCCAGCAGCTTACTGACAGGGGGTTTCACTGAAGCTTTCTTT.

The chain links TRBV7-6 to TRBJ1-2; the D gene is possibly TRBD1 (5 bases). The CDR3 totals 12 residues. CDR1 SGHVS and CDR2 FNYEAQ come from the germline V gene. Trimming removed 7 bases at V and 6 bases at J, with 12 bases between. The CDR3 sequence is CASKDRLNGYTF. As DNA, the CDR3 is TGTGCCAGCAAAGACAGACTTAATGGCTACACCTTC.

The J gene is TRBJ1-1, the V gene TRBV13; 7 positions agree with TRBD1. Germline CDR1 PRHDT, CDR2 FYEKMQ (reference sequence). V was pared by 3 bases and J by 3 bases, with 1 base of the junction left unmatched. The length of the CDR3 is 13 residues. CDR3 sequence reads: CASSFGQDTEAFF. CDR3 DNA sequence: TGTGCCAGCAGCTTCGGACAGGACACTGAAGCTTTCTTT.

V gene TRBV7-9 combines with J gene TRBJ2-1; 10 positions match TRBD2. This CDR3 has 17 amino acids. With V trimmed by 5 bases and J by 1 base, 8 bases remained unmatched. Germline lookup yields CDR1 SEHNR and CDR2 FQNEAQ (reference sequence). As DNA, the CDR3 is TGTGCCAGCAGCGCCGGACTAGCGGCCATTTCCTACAATGAGCAGTTCTTC. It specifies CASSAGLAAISYNEQFF.

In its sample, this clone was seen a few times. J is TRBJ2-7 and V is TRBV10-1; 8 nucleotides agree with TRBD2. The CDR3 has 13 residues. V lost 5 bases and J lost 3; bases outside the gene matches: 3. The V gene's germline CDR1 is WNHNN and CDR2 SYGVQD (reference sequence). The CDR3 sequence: CASSSGTSYEQYF. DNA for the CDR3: TGCGCCAGCAGTTCCGGGACTAGCTACGAGCAGTACTTC.

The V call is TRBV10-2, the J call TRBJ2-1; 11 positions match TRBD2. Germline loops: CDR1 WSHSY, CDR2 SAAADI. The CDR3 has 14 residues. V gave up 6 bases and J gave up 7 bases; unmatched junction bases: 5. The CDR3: CASSIAGGRNEQFF. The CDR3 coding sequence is TGCGCCAGCAGCATAGCGGGGGGGCGGAATGAGCAGTTCTTC.

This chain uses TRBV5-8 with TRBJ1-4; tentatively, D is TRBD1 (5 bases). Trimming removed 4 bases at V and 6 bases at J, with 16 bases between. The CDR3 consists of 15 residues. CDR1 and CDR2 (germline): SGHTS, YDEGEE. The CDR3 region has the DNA TGTGCCAGCAGCCCAGGCGGGGCTCGTCATGAAAAACTGTTTTTT. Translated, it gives CASSPGGARHEKLFF.

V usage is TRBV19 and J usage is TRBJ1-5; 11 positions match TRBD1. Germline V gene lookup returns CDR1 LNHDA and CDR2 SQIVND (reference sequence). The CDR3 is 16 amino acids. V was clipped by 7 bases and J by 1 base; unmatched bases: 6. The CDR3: CASTGQGALSNQPQHF. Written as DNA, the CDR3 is TGTGCCAGTACAGGACAGGGGGCCTTGAGCAATCAGCCCCAGCATTTT.

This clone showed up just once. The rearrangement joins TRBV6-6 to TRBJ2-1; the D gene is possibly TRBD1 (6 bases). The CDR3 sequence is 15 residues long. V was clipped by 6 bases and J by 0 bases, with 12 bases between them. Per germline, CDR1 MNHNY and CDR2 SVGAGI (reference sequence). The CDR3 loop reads CASRHQDSSYNEQFF. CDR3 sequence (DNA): TGTGCCAGCAGACACCAGGACAGCTCCTACAATGAGCAGTTCTTC.

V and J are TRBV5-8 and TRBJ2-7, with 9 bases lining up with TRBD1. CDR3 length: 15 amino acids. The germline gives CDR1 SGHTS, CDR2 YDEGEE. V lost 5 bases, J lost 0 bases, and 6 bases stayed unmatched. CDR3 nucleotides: TGTGCCAGCAGAGCCGGGACAGGGATCTCCTACGAGCAGTACTTC. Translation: CASRAGTGISYEQYF.

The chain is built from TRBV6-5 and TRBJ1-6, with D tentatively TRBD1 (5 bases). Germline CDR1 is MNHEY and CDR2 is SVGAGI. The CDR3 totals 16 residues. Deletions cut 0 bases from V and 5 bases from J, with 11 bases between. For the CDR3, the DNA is TGTGCCAGCAGTTACTCGACTGGACAAGATAATTCACCCCTCCACTTT. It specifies CASSYSTGQDNSPLHF.

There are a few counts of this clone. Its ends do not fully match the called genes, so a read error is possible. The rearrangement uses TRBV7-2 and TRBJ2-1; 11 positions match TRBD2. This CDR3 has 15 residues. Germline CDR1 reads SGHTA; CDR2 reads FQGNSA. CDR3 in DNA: TGTGCCAGCAGATTAGCGGGGGGGCTCTACAATGAGCAGTTCTTC. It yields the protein CASRLAGGLYNEQFF.

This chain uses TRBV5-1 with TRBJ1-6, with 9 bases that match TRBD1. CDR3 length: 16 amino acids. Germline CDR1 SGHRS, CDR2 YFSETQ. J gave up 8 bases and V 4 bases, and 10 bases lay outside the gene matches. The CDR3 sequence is CASSRGQGTSDSPLHF. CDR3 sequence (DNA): TGCGCCAGCAGCCGTGGACAGGGGACAAGTGATTCACCCCTCCACTTT.

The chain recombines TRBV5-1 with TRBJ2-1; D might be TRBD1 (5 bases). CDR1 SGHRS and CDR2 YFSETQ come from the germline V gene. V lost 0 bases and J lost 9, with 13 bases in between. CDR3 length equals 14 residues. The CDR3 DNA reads TGCGCCAGCAGCTTGGAGGCAGGGATGGGTGAGCAGTTCTTC. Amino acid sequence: CASSLEAGMGEQFF.

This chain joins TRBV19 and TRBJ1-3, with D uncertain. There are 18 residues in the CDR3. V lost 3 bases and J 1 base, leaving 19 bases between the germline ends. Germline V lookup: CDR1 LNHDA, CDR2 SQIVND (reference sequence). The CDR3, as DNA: TGTGCCAGTAGTATCCCCCCTGGGAGAAGGGATTCTGGAAACACCATATATTTT. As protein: CASSIPPGRRDSGNTIYF.

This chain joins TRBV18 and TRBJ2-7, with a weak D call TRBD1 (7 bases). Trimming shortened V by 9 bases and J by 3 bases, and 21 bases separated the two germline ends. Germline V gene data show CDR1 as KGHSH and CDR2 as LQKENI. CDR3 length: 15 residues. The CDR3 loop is CASTRGTDGGYEQYF. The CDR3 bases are TGTGCCAGTACGAGAGGGACAGACGGGGGCTACGAGCAGTACTTC.